Described below is a single T cell receptor beta chain sequence and its context. The antigen remains unidentified. This entry comes from a study of CD4 T cells in relation to SARS-CoV-2 and coronaviruses. For the study at large: The HLA restriction of the shared crossreactive spike epitopes was mapped. Broader study findings: Around two thirds of donors had memory CD4+ clonotypes crossrecognizing SARS-CoV-2 and common cold coronavirus spike. This crossreactivity analysis covered spike protein alone, no other viral proteins.

The unexposed donors gave CD4+ T cells in 2011-2018, prior to COVID-19. Naive and memory CD4+ T cells were separated from cryopreserved PBMCs. Profiled with immunoSEQ multiplex PCR; TCRdb holds only in-frame clones, not every one. This table has some 65,000 clones, over 70% appearing once. V was cut by 1 base and J by 0 bases, with 9 bases left in between. Germline loops: CDR1 SQVTM, CDR2 ANQGSEA. The CDR3 extends over 15 amino acids. Sequencing used memory CD4+ T cells from PBMCs. The rearrangement uses TRBV29-1 and TRBJ2-2; possible D gene TRBD2, 5 bases. The clonotype comes from a human donor in good health. The CDR3 spells CSVEVSGTNTGELFF. DNA for the CDR3: TGCAGCGTTGAAGTGAGCGGAACGAACACCGGGGAGCTGTTTTTT.